What follows are 9 T cell receptor beta chains derived from one specimen sequenced in a study of OX40 agonist ivuxolimab in advanced cancers. TCRdb keeps only in-frame clones here, not all; method: immunoSEQ multiplex PCR. The table records some 62,000 clones, roughly 78% of them present only once. The sample in question was CD4+ or CD8+ T cells sorted from blood, obtained in a trial of the OX40 agonist ivuxolimab. The receptors originated from an adult with an advanced solid tumor such as melanoma, head and neck, liver or kidney cancer.

This clone occurred a few times. The genes are TRBV27 and TRBJ2-7; a weak D match, TRBD2 (6 bases). Germline CDR1 and CDR2: MNHEY and SMNVEV (reference sequence). V lost 4 bases and J 0 bases, leaving 16 bases between the germline ends. CDR3 length: 16 residues. The CDR3 loop is CASSSERRDSSYEQYF. CDR3 DNA: TGTGCCAGCAGTTCCGAGCGCCGGGACTCCTCCTACGAGCAGTACTTC.

V and J are TRBV27 and TRBJ2-2; 8 bases agree with TRBD1. The germline CDR1 and CDR2 sequences are MNHEY and SMNVEV (reference sequence). The length of the CDR3 is 17 residues. J was trimmed by 6 bases and V by 7 bases; bases with no gene match: 16. The CDR3 sequence: CASTPIRTGWKSGELFF. The CDR3 bases are TGTGCCAGCACCCCGATCAGGACAGGGTGGAAGTCCGGGGAGCTGTTTTTT.

The CDR3 is CAISEHLYGYTF. CDR3 bases: TGTGCCATCAGTGAACACCTCTATGGCTACACCTTC. The genes are TRBV10-3 and TRBJ1-2, with D hard to call. V was trimmed by 3 bases and J by 4 bases, leaving 6 bases between them. The germline V gene has CDR1 ENHRY and CDR2 SYGVKD. This CDR3 has 12 amino acids.

The chain recombines TRBV9 with TRBJ2-5; D call uncertain. The germline CDR1 and CDR2 sequences are SGDLS and YYNGEE. The CDR3 extends over 15 amino acids. V was cut by 0 bases and J by 1 base, with 10 bases left in between. In nucleotides, the CDR3 is TGTGCCAGCAGCGTAGAGGGCAGATTCCAAGAGACCCAGTACTTC. Amino acids: CASSVEGRFQETQYF.

This clone was found once. The J gene is TRBJ2-1, the V gene TRBV4-2; the match to TRBD2 covers 11 bases. This CDR3 contains 16 residues. CDR1 LGHNA and CDR2 YNFKEQ come from the germline V gene. Germline trimming cut 4 bases from V and 1 base from J; bases unmatched to any gene: 3. CDR3 sequence reads: CASSLLAGGSYNEQFF. Here the CDR3 DNA reads TGTGCCAGCAGCCTCCTAGCGGGAGGATCCTACAATGAGCAGTTCTTC.

J is TRBJ2-5 and V is TRBV29-1; D possibly corresponds to TRBD1 (5 bases). The CDR3 totals 13 residues. Germline values: CDR1 SQVTM, CDR2 ANQGSEA. V was cut by 3 bases and J by 7 bases, with 15 bases left in between. The CDR3 loop is CSVEWQGQGTQYF. Written as DNA, the CDR3 is TGCAGCGTTGAGTGGCAGGGCCAGGGGACCCAGTACTTC.

This chain links TRBV5-4 with TRBJ2-5; D is ambiguous. Germline CDR1 SGHNT, CDR2 YYREEE (reference sequence). V was trimmed by 3 bases and J by 5 bases, leaving 11 bases between them. The length of the CDR3 is 13 residues. The CDR3 DNA sequence: TGTGCCAGCAGCTCCACAGATAAGGAGACCCAGTACTTC. Its translation: CASSSTDKETQYF.

This chain joins TRBV4-1 and TRBJ2-4; maybe TRBD2 (6 bases). Trimming pared 0 bases from V and 7 bases from J, leaving 16 bases between. CDR1 and CDR2 (germline): MGHRA, YSYEKL. The CDR3 runs to 16 residues. The CDR3, as DNA: TGCGCCAGCAGCCAAGACGTTGCGGGGACTTGGAACATTCAGTACTTC. Translation: CASSQDVAGTWNIQYF.

V gene TRBV9 combines with J gene TRBJ2-3, with TRBD1 matching 8 bases. The CDR3 sequence is 17 residues long. CDR1 and CDR2 from the germline V gene are SGDLS and YYNGEE. The J segment lost 2 bases and the V segment lost 0 bases, leaving 8 bases of the junction unmatched. CDR3 loop: CASSVGGRGRLTDTQYF. CDR3 DNA: TGTGCCAGCAGCGTAGGAGGCAGGGGGCGCCTCACAGATACGCAGTATTTT.